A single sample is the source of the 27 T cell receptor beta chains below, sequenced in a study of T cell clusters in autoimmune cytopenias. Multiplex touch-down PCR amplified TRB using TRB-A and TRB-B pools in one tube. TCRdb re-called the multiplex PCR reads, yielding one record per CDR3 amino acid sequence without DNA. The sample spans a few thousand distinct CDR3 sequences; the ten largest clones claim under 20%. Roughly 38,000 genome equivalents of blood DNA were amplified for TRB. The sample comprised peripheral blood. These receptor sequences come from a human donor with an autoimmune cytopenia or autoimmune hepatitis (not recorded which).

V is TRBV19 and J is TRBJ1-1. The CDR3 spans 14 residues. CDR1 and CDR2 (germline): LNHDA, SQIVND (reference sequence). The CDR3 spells CASSIGGLNTEAFF.

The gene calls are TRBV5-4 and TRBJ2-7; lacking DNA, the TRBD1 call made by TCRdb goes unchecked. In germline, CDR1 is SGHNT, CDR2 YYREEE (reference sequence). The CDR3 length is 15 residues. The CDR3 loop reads CASSSRTGQSDEQYF.

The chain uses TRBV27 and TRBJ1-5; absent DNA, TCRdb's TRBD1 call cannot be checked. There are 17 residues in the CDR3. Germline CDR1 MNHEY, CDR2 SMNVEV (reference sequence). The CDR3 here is CASIPLGQGFSNQPQHF.

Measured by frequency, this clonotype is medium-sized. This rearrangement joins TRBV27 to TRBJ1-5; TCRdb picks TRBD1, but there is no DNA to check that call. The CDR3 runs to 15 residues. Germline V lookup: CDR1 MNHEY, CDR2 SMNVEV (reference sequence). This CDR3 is CASSGGGSSNQPQHF.

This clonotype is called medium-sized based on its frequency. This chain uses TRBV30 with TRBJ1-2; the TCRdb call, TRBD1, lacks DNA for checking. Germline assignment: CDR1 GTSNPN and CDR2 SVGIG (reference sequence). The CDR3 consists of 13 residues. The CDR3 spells CACTGGGNYGYTF.

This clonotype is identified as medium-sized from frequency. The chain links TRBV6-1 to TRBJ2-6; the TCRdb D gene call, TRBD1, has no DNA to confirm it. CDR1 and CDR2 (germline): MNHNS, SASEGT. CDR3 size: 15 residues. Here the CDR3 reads CASSGDDSGANVLTF.

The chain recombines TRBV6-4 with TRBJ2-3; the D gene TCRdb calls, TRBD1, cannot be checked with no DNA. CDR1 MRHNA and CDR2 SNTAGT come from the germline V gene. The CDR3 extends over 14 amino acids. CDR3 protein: CASSDGQGADTQYF.

The CDR3 loop reads CASSWTVVETQYF. The chain is built from TRBV6-2 or TRBV6-3 and TRBJ2-5. The CDR3 is 13 amino acids. Germline CDR1 is MNHEY and CDR2 is SVGEGT.

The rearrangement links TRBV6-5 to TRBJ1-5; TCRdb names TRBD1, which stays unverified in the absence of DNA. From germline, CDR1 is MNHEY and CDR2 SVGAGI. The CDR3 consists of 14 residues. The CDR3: CASSYSIGDQPQHF.

CDR3 amino acids: CASQKTGTNQPQHF. This chain uses TRBV12-3 or TRBV12-4 with TRBJ1-5; TCRdb reports TRBD1, a call that lacks DNA to check it against. This CDR3 contains 14 residues.

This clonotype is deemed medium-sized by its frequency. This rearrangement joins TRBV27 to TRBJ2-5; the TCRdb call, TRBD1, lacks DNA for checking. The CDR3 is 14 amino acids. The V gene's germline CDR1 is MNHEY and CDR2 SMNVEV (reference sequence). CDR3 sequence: CASRQGAGSGTQYF.

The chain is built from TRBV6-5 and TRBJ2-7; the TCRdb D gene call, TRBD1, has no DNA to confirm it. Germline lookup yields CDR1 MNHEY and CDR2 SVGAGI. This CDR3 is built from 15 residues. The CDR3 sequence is CASTLGGTASYEQYF.

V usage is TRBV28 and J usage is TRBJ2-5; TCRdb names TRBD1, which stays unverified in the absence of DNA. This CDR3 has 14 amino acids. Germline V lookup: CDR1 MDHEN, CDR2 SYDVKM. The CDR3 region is CASSLLDRIETQYF.

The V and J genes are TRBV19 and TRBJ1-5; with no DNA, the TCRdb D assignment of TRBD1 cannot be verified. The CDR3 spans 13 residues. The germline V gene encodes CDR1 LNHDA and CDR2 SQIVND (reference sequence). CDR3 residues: CASRRGLYQPQHF.

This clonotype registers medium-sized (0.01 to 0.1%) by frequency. CDR3 in amino acids: CSVEVGGGSYEQYF. The rearrangement joins TRBV29-1 to TRBJ2-7; the D gene TCRdb calls, TRBD1, cannot be checked with no DNA. The CDR3 is 14 amino acids. In germline, CDR1 is SQVTM, CDR2 ANQGSEA.

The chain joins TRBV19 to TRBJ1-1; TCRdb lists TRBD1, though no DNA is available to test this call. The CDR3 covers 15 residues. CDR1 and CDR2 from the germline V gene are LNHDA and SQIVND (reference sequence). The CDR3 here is CASSWQGAPNTEAFF.

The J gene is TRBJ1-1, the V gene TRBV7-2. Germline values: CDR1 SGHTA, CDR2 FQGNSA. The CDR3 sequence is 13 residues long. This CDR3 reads CASSLVGNTEAFF. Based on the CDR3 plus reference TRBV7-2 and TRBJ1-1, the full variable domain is GAGVSQSPSNKVTEKGKDVELRCDPISGHTALYWYRQSLGQGLEFLIYFQGNSAPDKSGLPSDRFSAERTGGSVSTLTIQRTQQEDSAVYLCASSLVGNTEAFFGQGTRLTVV.

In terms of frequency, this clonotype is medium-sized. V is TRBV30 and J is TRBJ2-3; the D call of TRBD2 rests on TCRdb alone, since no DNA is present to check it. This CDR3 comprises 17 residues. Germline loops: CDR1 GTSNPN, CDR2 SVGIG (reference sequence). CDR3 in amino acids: CAWSPTSGASGTDTQYF. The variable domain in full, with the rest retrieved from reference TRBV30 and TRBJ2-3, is SQTIHQWPATLVQPVGSPLSLECTVEGTSNPNLYWYRQAAGRGLQLLFYSVGIGQISSEVPQNLSASRPQDRQFILSSKKLLLSDSGFYLCAWSPTSGASGTDTQYFGPGTRLTVL.

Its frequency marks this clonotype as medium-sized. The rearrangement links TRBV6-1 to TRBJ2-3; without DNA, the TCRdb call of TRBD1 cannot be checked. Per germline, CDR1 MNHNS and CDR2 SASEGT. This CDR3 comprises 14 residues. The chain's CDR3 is CASRPWRYTDTQYF.

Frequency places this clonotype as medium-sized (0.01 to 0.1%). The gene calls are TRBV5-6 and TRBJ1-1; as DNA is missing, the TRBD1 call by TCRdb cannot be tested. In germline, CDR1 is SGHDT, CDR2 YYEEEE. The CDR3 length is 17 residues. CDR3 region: CASSLVPDRGMNTEAFF.

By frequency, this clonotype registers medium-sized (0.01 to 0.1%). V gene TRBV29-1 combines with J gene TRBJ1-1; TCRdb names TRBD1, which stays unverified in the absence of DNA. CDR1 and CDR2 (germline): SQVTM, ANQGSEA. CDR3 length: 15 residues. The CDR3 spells CSVGQQGARATEAFF. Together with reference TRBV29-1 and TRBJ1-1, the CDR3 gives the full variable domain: SAVISQKPSRDICQRGTSLTIQCQVDSQVTMMFWYRQQPGQSLTLIATANQGSEATYESGFVIDKFPISRPNLTFSTLTVSNMSPEDSSIYLCSVGQQGARATEAFFGQGTRLTVV.

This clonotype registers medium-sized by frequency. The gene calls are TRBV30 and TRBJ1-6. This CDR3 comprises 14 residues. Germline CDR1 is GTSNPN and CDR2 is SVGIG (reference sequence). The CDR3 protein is CAWDASSYNSPLHF.

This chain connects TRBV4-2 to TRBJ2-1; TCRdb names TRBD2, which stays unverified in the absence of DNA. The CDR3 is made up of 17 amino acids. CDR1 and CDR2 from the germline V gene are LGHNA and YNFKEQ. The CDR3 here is CASSQDGRWGPYNEQFF.

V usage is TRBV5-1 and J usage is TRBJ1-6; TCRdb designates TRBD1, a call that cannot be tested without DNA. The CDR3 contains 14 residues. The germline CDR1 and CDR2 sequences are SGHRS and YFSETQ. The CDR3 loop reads CASSLDRVDSPLHF.

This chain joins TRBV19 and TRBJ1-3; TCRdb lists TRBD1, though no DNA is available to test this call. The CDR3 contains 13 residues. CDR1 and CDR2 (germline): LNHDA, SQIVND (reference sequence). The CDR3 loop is CASHRFSGNTIYF.

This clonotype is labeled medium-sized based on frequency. This CDR3 is CAWSARDRENRPQHF. The chain uses TRBV30 and TRBJ1-5; there is no DNA to check the TCRdb D call of TRBD1. CDR1 is GTSNPN, CDR2 SVGIG, per germline (reference sequence). The CDR3 is 15 amino acids.

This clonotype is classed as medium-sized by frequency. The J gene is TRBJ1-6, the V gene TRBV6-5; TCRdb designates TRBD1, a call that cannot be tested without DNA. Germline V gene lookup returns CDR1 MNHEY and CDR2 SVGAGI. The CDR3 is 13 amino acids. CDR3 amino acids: CASSYEGTSPLHF.